This TCR beta chain was sequenced in a study of cytomegalovirus exposure and HLA in healthy donors. Study details: Assignment to the Caucasian-associated ancestry cluster applied to approximately 80% of the roughly 400 genotyped donors. General study results and limits: Follow-up analysis found HLA locus-dependent TCR association rates, highest for DRB1 and lowest for HLA-C. The authors enumerated around 150 TCR beta chains as linked to cytomegalovirus.

About this clone itself: Its antigen is currently unknown.

This CDR3 has 12 amino acids. V lost 6 bases to trimming and J lost 6 bases; unmatched junction nucleotides: 4. Germline lookup yields CDR1 WNHNN and CDR2 SYGVQD (reference sequence). A multiplex PCR was run with 60 Vbeta primers and 13 Jbeta primers. The protocol was immunoSEQ multiplex PCR, while the TCRdb copy is restricted to in-frame clones and leaves out a portion. The table records 150,000 to 200,000 clones, more than 60% of them present only once. The chain employs TRBV10-1 and TRBJ1-1, with 7 bases that match TRBD1. The TCR was taken from a human donor in good health. What was sequenced was PBMCs. CDR3 loop: CASSPDRAEAFF. CDR3 nucleotide sequence: TGCGCCAGCAGCCCAGACAGGGCTGAAGCTTTCTTT.